This T cell receptor beta chain originates from a study of control samples from healthy donors and cancer patients. This clone ranks as medium-sized. Assay used: immunoSEQ multiplex PCR; TCRdb lists only in-frame clones, some missing. The sample has 95,000 to 150,000 clones, approximately 91% seen once; the top ten hold 6.5% to 9%. Germline CDR1 reads LNHNV; CDR2 reads YYDKDF (reference sequence). The V end was cut by 6 bases, the J end by 2 bases, with 7 bases between. The length of the CDR3 is 12 residues. Material: blood. The origin of this receptor is a woman aged 18-35 years in good health. The chain employs TRBV15 and TRBJ1-1; no firm D call. The DNA for the CDR3 is TGTGCCACCAGTTCTACAAACACTGAAGCTTTCTTT. This gives the protein CATSSTNTEAFF.